The next 13 T cell receptor beta chains were all read from a single sample in a study of siplizumab effects on memory and regulatory T cells. Using immunoSEQ multiplex PCR, the repertoire was profiled, and TCRdb retains in-frame clones only, with some absent. The sample yields approximately 52,000 clones, about 97% seen once. The specimen sequenced was naive CD4+ T cells sorted from blood. The receptors come from a human donor in good health.

V usage is TRBV2 and J usage is TRBJ1-2; 7 bases match TRBD1. CDR1 SNHLY and CDR2 FYNNEI come from the germline V gene. V lost 8 bases, J lost 6 bases, and 12 bases stayed unmatched. The CDR3 length is 14 residues. The CDR3 nucleotides are TGTGCCAGCTCCTCGACAGGGAGAGTCGATGGCTACACCTTC. Its translation is CASSSTGRVDGYTF.

The chain couples TRBV25-1 to TRBJ2-2; 7 nucleotides match TRBD1. V lost 5 bases to trimming and J lost 6 bases; unmatched junction nucleotides: 6. From germline, CDR1 is MGHDK and CDR2 SYGVNS. The CDR3 covers 14 residues. Here the CDR3 reads CASSLHRGAGELFF. CDR3 coding DNA: TGTGCCAGCAGTCTCCACAGGGGTGCCGGGGAGCTGTTTTTT.

The gene calls are TRBV6-5 and TRBJ1-2, with unresolved D. This CDR3 comprises 13 residues. Germline lookup yields CDR1 MNHEY and CDR2 SVGAGI. The germline V and J ends were trimmed by 2 bases and 4 bases, with 8 bases remaining between them. CDR3 region: CASSYPATYGYTF. The CDR3 DNA is TGTGCCAGCAGTTACCCAGCGACCTATGGCTACACCTTC.

V and J are TRBV5-1 and TRBJ1-1; 8 nucleotides match TRBD1. V trimming: 3 bases; J trimming: 5 bases; junction bases outside the gene matches: 6. Germline CDR1 reads SGHRS; CDR2 reads YFSETQ. The CDR3 is 14 residues long. CDR3 in DNA: TGCGCCAGCAGCTCCGGACAGGGAGGGACTGAAGCTTTCTTT. Amino acid sequence: CASSSGQGGTEAFF.

The chain links TRBV7-3 to TRBJ2-7, with D perhaps matching TRBD1 (6 bases). The V gene lost 5 bases and the J gene lost 0 bases, with 11 bases spanning the gap. CDR1 SGHTA and CDR2 FQGTGA come from the germline V gene. The CDR3 contains 14 residues. In DNA form, the CDR3 reads TGTGCCAGCAGCCCAGACAGGAGCTCCTACGAGCAGTACTTC. Protein product: CASSPDRSSYEQYF. Full variable domain (rest looked up from reference TRBV7-3 and TRBJ2-7): GAGVSQTPSNKVTEKGKYVELRCDPISGHTALYWYRQSLGQGPEFLIYFQGTGAADDSGLPNDRFFAVRPEGSVSTLKIQRTERGDSAVYLCASSPDRSSYEQYFGPGTRLTVT.

This chain connects TRBV29-1 to TRBJ1-2; 8 bases match TRBD1. Germline V gene lookup returns CDR1 SQVTM and CDR2 ANQGSEA. The CDR3 is 13 residues long. V shed 6 bases, J shed 4 bases, and the junction held 7 bases outside the gene matches. In DNA, the CDR3 is TGCAGCGTCGAGGACAGGGAAATCTATGGCTACACCTTC. Its translation is CSVEDREIYGYTF.

The chain carries TRBV9 and TRBJ1-1; the D is unclear. The CDR3 has 14 amino acids. The V gene lost 4 bases and the J gene lost 3 bases, with 13 bases spanning the gap. Germline CDR1 reads SGDLS; CDR2 reads YYNGEE. The CDR3 DNA is TGTGCCAGCAGCCCCAAGGCGTTGGACACTGAAGCTTTCTTT. Translated, it gives CASSPKALDTEAFF.

This clone was seen once. This rearrangement joins TRBV6-5 to TRBJ2-7; TRBD2 matches 10 bases. The germline CDR1 and CDR2 sequences are MNHEY and SVGAGI. This CDR3 contains 16 residues. V was clipped by 0 bases and J by 4 bases; unmatched bases: 6. This CDR3 is CASSYSATSGSYEQYF. Here the CDR3 DNA reads TGTGCCAGCAGTTACTCTGCGACTAGCGGGTCGTACGAGCAGTACTTC.

This sequence joins TRBV29-1 and TRBJ1-3, with D unresolved. Trimming took off 7 bases at V and 1 base at J, with 11 bases between the two ends. The CDR3 has 13 amino acids. The germline V gene encodes CDR1 SQVTM and CDR2 ANQGSEA. The CDR3 DNA sequence: TGCAGCGCCGAGAGTGGATCTGGAAACACCATATATTTT. Protein sequence: CSAESGSGNTIYF.

This chain uses TRBV28 with TRBJ1-5, with a weak D call TRBD1 (5 bases). The V end was cut by 2 bases, the J end by 2 bases, with 10 bases between. The CDR3 runs 15 residues. CDR1 is MDHEN and CDR2 is SYDVKM in the germline V gene. CDR3 sequence reads: CASSLGQGGNQPQHF. In DNA form, the CDR3 reads TGTGCCAGCAGTTTAGGGCAGGGCGGCAATCAGCCCCAGCATTTT.

The chain has TRBV7-2 and TRBJ2-7; maybe TRBD1 (5 bases). Germline V CDR1 and CDR2: SGHTA, FQGNSA. The CDR3 is made up of 15 amino acids. V lost 2 bases and J 0 bases, leaving 11 bases between the germline ends. The CDR3 DNA reads TGTGCCAGCAGCTTACAACAGGTTTCCTCCTACGAGCAGTACTTC. Its translation: CASSLQQVSSYEQYF.

CDR3 loop: CASSRRHANGYTF. In DNA, the CDR3 is TGTGCCAGCAGTCGTAGACATGCCAATGGCTACACCTTC. The rearrangement joins TRBV28 to TRBJ1-2; D ambiguous. V dropped 5 bases and J dropped 6 bases, with 13 bases sitting between them. Germline V CDR1 and CDR2: MDHEN, SYDVKM. CDR3 length: 13 residues.

The chain employs TRBV12-5 and TRBJ2-7; TRBD2 matches 13 bases. The CDR3 length is 17 residues. The junction had 8 bases not matched to a gene; V was cut back by 0 bases and J by 6 bases. Germline V gives CDR1 LGHNT, CDR2 FRNRAP. CDR3 DNA sequence: TGTGCTAGTGGTTTGGTTAAGGGGGGACTAGCGGGATCCGAGCAGTACTTC. This encodes CASGLVKGGLAGSEQYF.